This TCR beta chain comes out of a study of control samples from healthy donors and cancer patients. Looked up from germline, CDR1 is SGHTA and CDR2 is FQGNSA. This CDR3 is 14 amino acids long. V lost 6 bases and J lost 6, with 15 bases in between. Assay: immunoSEQ multiplex PCR; the TCRdb copy retains only in-frame clones and omits some. The data show about 140,000 clones, about 90% seen once. The sample comprised blood. This sequence originates from a man between 18 and 35 years old in good health. The chain is built from TRBV7-2 and TRBJ2-1, with D maybe TRBD2 (5 bases). In DNA, the CDR3 is TGTGCCAGCAGGTCCCATACTAGACTCAATGAGCAGTTCTTC. It yields the protein CASRSHTRLNEQFF.